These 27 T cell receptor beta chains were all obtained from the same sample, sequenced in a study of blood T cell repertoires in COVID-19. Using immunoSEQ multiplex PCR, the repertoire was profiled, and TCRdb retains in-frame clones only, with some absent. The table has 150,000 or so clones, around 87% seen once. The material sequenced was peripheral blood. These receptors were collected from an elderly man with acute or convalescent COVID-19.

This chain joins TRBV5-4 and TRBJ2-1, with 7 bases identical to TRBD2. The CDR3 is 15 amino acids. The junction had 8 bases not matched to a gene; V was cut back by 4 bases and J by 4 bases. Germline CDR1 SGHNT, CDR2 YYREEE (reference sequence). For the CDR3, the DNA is TGTGCCAGCAGCCCAATTGCGGGAGTGTACAATGAGCAGTTCTTC. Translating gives CASSPIAGVYNEQFF.

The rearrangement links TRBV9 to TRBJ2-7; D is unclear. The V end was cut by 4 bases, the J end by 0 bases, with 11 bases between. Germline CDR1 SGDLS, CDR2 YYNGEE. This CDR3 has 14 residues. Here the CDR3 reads CASSPMSSSYEQYF. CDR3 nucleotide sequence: TGTGCCAGCAGCCCGATGTCTAGCTCCTACGAGCAGTACTTC.

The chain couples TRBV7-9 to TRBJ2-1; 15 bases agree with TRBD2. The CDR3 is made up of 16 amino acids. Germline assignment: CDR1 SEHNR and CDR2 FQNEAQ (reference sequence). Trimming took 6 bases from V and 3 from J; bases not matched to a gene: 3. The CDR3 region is CASRPGLAGGYNEQFF. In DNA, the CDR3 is TGTGCCAGCAGACCGGGACTAGCGGGAGGCTACAATGAGCAGTTCTTC. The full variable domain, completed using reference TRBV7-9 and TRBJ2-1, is DTGVSQNPRHKITKRGQNVTFRCDPISEHNRLYWYRQTLGQGPEFLTYFQNEAQLEKSRLLSDRFSAERPKGSFSTLEIQRTEQGDSAMYLCASRPGLAGGYNEQFFGPGTRLTVL.

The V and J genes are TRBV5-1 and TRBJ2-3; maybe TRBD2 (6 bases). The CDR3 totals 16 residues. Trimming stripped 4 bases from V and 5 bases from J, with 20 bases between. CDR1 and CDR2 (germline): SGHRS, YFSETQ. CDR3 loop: CASSLRDAAGLDTQYF. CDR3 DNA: TGCGCCAGCAGCCTCCGGGACGCCGCGGGATTAGATACGCAGTATTTT.

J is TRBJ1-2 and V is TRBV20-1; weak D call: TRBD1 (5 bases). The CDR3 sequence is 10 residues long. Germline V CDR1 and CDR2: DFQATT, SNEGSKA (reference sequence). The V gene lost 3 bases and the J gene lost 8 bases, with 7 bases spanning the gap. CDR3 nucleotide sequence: TGCAGTGCTAGGGACATCGGCTACACCTTC. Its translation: CSARDIGYTF.

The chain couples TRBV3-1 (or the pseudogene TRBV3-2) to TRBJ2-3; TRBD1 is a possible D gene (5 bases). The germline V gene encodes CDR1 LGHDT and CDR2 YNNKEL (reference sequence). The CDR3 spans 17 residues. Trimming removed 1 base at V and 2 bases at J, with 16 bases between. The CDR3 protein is CASSQGKRQGTTDTQYF. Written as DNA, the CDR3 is TGTGCCAGCAGCCAAGGGAAGCGCCAGGGAACCACAGATACGCAGTATTTT.

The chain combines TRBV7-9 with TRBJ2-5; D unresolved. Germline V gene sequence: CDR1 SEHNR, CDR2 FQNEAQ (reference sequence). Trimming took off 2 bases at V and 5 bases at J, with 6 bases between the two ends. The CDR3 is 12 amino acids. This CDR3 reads CASSLLPETQYF. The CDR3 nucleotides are TGTGCCAGCAGCTTACTACCGGAGACCCAGTACTTC.

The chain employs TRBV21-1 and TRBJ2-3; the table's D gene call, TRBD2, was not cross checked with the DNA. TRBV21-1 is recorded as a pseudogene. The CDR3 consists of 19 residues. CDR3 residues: CASIPSGGAFRFWTDTQYF. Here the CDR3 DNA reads TGTGCCAGCATACCTAGCGGGGGGGCCTTTCGGTTTTGGACAGATACGCAGTATTTT.

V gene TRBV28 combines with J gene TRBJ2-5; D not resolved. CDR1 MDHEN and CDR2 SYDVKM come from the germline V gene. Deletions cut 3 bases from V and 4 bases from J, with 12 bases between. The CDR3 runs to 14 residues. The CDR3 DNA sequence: TGTGCCAGCAGTTTTGCGAGGCATACAGAGACCCAGTACTTC. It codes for CASSFARHTETQYF.

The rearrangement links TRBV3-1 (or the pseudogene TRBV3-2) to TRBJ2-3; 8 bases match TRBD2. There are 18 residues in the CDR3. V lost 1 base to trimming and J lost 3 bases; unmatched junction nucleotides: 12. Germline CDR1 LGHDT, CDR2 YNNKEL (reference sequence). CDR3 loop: CASSQGGSSGSRTDTQYF. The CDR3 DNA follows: TGTGCCAGCAGCCAAGGGGGCTCTAGCGGGTCGAGAACAGATACGCAGTATTTT.

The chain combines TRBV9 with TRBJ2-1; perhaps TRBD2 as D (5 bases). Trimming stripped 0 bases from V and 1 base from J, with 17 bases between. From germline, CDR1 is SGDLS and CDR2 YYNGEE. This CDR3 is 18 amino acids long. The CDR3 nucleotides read TGTGCCAGCAGCGTAGGTACCGGGATCACTCTATCCTACAATGAGCAGTTCTTC. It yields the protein CASSVGTGITLSYNEQFF.

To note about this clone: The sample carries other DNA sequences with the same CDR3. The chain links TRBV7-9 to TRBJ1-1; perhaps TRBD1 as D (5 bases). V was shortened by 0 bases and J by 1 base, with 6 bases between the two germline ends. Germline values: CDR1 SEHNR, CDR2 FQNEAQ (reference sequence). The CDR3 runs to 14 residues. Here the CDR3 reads CASSLAGANTEAFF. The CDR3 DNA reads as TGTGCCAGCAGCTTAGCAGGGGCGAACACTGAAGCTTTCTTT.

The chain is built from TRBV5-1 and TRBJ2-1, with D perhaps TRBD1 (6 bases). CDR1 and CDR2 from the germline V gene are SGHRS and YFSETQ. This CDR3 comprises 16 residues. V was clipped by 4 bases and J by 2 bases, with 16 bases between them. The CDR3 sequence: CASSDAGDPTYNEQFF. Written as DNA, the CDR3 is TGCGCCAGCAGCGATGCAGGGGACCCAACCTACAATGAGCAGTTCTTC.

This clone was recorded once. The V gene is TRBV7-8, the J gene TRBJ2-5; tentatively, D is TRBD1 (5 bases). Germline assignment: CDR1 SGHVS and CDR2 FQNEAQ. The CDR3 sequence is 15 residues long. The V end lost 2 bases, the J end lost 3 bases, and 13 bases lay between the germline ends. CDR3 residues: CASSLNQGTEETQYF. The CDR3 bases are TGTGCCAGCAGCTTAAATCAGGGCACAGAAGAGACCCAGTACTTC. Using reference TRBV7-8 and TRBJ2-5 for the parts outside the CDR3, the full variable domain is GAGVSQSPRYKVAKRGQDVALRCDPISGHVSLFWYQQALGQGPEFLTYFQNEAQLDKSGLPSDRFFAERPEGSVSTLKIQRTQQEDSAVYLCASSLNQGTEETQYFGPGTRLLVL.

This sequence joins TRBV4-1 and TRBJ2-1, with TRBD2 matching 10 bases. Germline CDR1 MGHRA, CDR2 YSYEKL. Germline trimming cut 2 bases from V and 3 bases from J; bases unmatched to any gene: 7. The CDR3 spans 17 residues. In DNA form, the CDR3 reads TGCGCCAGCAGCCAACCCAAACTAGCGGGGCTCTACAATGAGCAGTTCTTC. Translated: CASSQPKLAGLYNEQFF.

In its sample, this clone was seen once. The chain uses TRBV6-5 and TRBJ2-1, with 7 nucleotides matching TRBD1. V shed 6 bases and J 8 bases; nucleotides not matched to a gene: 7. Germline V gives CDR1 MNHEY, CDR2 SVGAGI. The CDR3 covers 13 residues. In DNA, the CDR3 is TGTGCCAGCAGGAAGACAGGGTCGGATGAGCAGTTCTTC. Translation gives CASRKTGSDEQFF.

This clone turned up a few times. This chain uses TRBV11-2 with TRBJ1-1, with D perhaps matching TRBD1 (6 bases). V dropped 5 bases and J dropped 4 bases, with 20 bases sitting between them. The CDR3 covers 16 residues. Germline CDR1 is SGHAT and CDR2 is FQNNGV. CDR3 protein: CASSPSWGGLATEAFF. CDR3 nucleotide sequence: TGTGCCAGCAGCCCTTCGTGGGGGGGGCTGGCCACTGAAGCTTTCTTT.

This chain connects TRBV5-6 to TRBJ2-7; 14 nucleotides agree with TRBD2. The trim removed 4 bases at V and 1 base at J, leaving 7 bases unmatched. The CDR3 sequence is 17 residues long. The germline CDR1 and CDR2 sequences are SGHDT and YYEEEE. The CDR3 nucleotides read TGTGCCAGCAGCCAGACTAGCGGGAGGGGACGATCCTACGAGCAGTACTTC. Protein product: CASSQTSGRGRSYEQYF. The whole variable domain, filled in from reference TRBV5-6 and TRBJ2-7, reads DAGVTQSPTHLIKTRGQQVTLRCSPKSGHDTVSWYQQALGQGPQFIFQYYEEEERQRGNFPDRFSGHQFPNYSSELNVNALLLGDSALYLCASSQTSGRGRSYEQYFGPGTRLTVT.

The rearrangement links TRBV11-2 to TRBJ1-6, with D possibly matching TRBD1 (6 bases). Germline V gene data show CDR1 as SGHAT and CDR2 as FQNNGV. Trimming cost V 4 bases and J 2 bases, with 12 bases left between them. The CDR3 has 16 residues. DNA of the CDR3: TGTGCCAGCAGCTCTCCGAGGGGGACCTATAATTCACCCCTCCACTTT. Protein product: CASSSPRGTYNSPLHF.

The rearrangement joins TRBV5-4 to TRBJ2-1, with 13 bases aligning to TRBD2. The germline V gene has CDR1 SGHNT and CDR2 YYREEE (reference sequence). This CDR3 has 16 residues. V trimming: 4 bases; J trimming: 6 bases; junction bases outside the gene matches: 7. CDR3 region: CASSPRTSGSSNEQFF. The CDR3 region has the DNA TGTGCCAGCAGCCCCCGGACTAGCGGGAGTAGCAATGAGCAGTTCTTC.

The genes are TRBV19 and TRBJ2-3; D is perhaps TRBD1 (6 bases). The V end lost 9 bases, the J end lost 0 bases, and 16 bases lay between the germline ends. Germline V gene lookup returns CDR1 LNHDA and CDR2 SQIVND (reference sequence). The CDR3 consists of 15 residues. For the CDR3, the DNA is TGTGCCAGCAAGCCCGGGACAACTAGCACAGATACGCAGTATTTT. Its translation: CASKPGTTSTDTQYF.

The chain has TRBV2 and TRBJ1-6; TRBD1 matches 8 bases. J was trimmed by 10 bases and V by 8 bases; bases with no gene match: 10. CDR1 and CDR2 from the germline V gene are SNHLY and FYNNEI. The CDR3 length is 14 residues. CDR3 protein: CASGEAGGRSPLHF. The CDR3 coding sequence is TGTGCCAGCGGAGAAGCAGGGGGCCGGTCACCCCTCCACTTT.

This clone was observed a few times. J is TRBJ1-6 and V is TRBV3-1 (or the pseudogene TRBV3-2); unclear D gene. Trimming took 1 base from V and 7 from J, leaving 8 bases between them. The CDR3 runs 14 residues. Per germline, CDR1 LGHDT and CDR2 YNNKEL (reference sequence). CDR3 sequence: CASSQGTVNSPLHF. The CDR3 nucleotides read TGTGCCAGCAGCCAAGGAACGGTGAATTCACCCCTCCACTTT.

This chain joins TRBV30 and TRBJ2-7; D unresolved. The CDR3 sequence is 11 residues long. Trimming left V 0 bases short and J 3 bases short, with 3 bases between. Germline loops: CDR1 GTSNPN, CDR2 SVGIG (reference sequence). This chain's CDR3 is CAWSVSYEQYF. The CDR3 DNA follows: TGTGCCTGGAGTGTTAGCTACGAGCAGTACTTC.

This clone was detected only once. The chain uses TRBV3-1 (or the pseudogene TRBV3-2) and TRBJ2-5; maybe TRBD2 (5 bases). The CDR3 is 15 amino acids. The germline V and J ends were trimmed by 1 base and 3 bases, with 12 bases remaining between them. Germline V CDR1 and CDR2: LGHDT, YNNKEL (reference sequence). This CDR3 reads CASSQGRSGKETQYF. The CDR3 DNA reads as TGTGCCAGCAGCCAAGGTCGGAGCGGCAAAGAGACCCAGTACTTC.

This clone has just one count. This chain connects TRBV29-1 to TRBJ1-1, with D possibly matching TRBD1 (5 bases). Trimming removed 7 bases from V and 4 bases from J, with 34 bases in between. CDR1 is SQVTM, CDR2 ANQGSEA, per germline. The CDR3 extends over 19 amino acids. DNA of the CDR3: TGCAGCGAACCCCCCGGGGCCAAAGTAACGGGAGGGTTCATCACTGAAGCTTTCTTT. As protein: CSEPPGAKVTGGFITEAFF.

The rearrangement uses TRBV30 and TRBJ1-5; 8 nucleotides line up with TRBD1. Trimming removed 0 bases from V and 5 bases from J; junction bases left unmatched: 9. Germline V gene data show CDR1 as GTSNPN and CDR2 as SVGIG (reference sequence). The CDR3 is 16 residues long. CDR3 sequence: CAWSVTGDRGDQPQHF. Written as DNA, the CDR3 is TGTGCCTGGAGTGTAACGGGAGACAGGGGTGATCAGCCCCAGCATTTT.